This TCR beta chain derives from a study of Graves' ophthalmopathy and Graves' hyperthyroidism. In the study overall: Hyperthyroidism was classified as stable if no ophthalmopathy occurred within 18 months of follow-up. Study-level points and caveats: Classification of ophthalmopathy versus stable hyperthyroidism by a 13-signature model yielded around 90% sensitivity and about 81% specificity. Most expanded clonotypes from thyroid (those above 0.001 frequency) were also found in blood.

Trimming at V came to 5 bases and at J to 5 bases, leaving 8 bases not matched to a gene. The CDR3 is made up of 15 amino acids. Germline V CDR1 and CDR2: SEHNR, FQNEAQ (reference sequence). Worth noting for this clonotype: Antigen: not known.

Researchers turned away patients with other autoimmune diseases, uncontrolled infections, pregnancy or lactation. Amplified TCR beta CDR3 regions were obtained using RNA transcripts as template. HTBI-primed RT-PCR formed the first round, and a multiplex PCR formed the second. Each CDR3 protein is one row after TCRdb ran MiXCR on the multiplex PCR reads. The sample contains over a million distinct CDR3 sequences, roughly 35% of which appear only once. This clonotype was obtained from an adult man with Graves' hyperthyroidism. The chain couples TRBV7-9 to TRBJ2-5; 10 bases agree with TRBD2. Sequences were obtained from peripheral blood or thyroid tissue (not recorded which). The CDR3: CASSVSGRAGETQYF. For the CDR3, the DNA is TGTGCCAGCAGCGTAAGCGGGAGGGCCGGGGAGACCCAGTACTTC.